The present T cell receptor (beta chain) was sequenced within a study of T cells expressing NK-cell markers. With regard to this clonotype: Antigen specificity is unknown.

Whole-study results and caveats: Dominant NKG2C+ clonotype frequencies of roughly 1.0-8% of CD8+ T cells were measured in about 6 donors.

TCRdb reprocessed the 5' RACE reads, with one entry per CDR3 protein and no DNA. The sample holds about 460,000 distinct CDR3 sequences. The TCR sequence derives from a woman between 45 and 60 years old in good health. Sequencing input: blood T cells: a sorted CD56 or NKG2C T cell subset, CD4+ or CD8+ T cells, or bulk PBMC T cells (not recorded which).

CDR3 sequence reads: CASTRGAEAFF. The genes are TRBV25-1 and TRBJ1-1; as DNA is missing, the TRBD1 call by TCRdb cannot be tested. The CDR3 sequence is 11 residues long. Germline values: CDR1 MGHDK, CDR2 SYGVNS. Looking up the rest from reference TRBV25-1 and TRBJ1-1 gives the full variable domain: EADIYQTPRYLVIGTGKKITLECSQTMGHDKMYWYQQDPGMELHLIHYSYGVNSTEKGDLSSESTVSRIRTEHFPLTLESARPSHTSQYLCASTRGAEAFFGQGTRLTVV.